This TCR beta chain was captured in a study of cytomegalovirus exposure and HLA in healthy donors. PCR involved 60 Vbeta and 13 Jbeta primers. Sequencing was performed with immunoSEQ multiplex PCR; in TCRdb, only in-frame clones are kept and a portion is missing. Among 110,000 or so clones, more than 65% were seen once, and the ten largest hold under 7%. General observations from the study: The classifier reportedly diagnosed cytomegalovirus status with high sensitivity and specificity. Presence/absence analysis assumed near-uniform sequencing depth across donors.

The germline V gene has CDR1 SGHTA and CDR2 FQGNSA. The CDR3 is made up of 15 amino acids. The V segment lost 3 bases and the J segment 5 bases; nucleotides outside the gene matches: 5. In the case of this clone: Its antigen is not identified.

The sequence derives from a man aged 18 to 29 in good health and CMV-seropositive. The sequencing input was PBMCs. V is TRBV7-2 and J is TRBJ2-5, with TRBD2 matching over 11 bases. The CDR3 nucleotides read TGTGCCAGCAGCTTTAGCGGGGGGGCTTGGGAGACCCAGTACTTC. Its translation: CASSFSGGAWETQYF.